The clone carrying this TCR beta chain was detected a few times. This entry belongs to a study of shared T cell receptors in the human thymus. The CDR3 is made up of 18 amino acids. Trimming took 1 base from V and 0 from J; bases not matched to a gene: 8. Germline loops: CDR1 MNHNS, CDR2 SASEGT. Clones were read by immunoSEQ multiplex PCR, and TCRdb kept only the in-frame ones, dropping some. Altogether hundreds of thousands of clones are present, approximately 80% being singletons, with the ten largest covering more than 0.01%. These data also featured in a second study, about human thymus T cells.

The sequenced sample consisted of thymocytes. The sequence was collected from a boy less than two years old with a congenital heart defect. The chain joins TRBV6-1 to TRBJ2-4; 8 bases line up with TRBD2. The CDR3 bases are TGTGCCAGCAGTGAAGGTCGACAGGCGGGGGGAGCCAAAAACATTCAGTACTTC. Residues: CASSEGRQAGGAKNIQYF.